Following are 31 T cell receptor beta chains from one sample sequenced in a study of blood T cells in healthy people across ages. Sample-barcoded 5' priming and a J-beta primer mix drove a second PCR of 7 to 11 cycles. Using its own MiXCR run on the 5' RACE reads, TCRdb lists one record per CDR3 protein. Of some 760,000 distinct CDR3 sequences listed, 25% are singletons. These data also featured in a second study, about T cells of mothers and their children.

Sequenced material: blood. The receptors derive from a boy aged 5 to 17 in good health.

In its sample, this clonotype was seen a few times. The J gene is TRBJ2-3, the V gene TRBV2; D remains ambiguous. Germline V gene lookup returns CDR1 SNHLY and CDR2 FYNNEI. This CDR3 region has 12 residues. V was clipped by 11 bases and J by 5 bases, with 14 bases between them. CDR3 sequence reads: CASGQIRDTQYF. Here the CDR3 DNA reads TGTGCCTCCGGGCAGATTCGAGATACGCAGTATTTT.

This clonotype was counted between two and nine times. This chain joins TRBV29-1 and TRBJ2-2; no clear D. This CDR3 is built from 14 residues. Germline V gives CDR1 SQVTM, CDR2 ANQGSEA. V was trimmed by 4 bases and J by 5 bases, leaving 14 bases between them. CDR3 sequence reads: CSVVSQGPTGELFF. The CDR3, as DNA: TGCAGCGTTGTATCTCAAGGACCGACCGGGGAGCTGTTTTTT.

A few counts support this clonotype. The chain is built from TRBV28 and TRBJ2-1; weak D call: TRBD2 (7 bases). The CDR3 totals 14 residues. CDR1 and CDR2 from the germline V gene are MDHEN and SYDVKM. Trimming removed 5 bases at V and 9 bases at J, with 17 bases between. CDR3 region: CASSRGGLAGEQFF. The CDR3 DNA reads as TGTGCCAGCAGTAGGGGGGGGCTAGCCGGTGAGCAGTTCTTC.

The V call is TRBV7-2, the J call TRBJ2-1, with 9 positions matching TRBD1. Germline lookup yields CDR1 SGHTA and CDR2 FQGNSA. The CDR3 runs to 15 residues. Losses at the gene ends were 8 bases for V and 8 bases for J; bases not matched to a gene: 13. CDR3 sequence: CASGFGTGKYDEQFF. CDR3 coding DNA: TGTGCCAGCGGTTTTGGGACAGGGAAGTACGATGAGCAGTTCTTC.

A word on this clonotype: An end of the junction does not agree with germline; a read error may underlie this. The CDR3 loop reads CASGYIGGNTEAFF. The CDR3 DNA reads as TGTGCCAGCGGTTACATCGGGGGGAACACTGAAGCTTTCTTT. J is TRBJ1-1 and V is TRBV6-5, with D perhaps matching TRBD1 (5 bases). This CDR3 spans 14 amino acids. Germline CDR1 and CDR2: MNHEY and SVGAGI.

The rearrangement joins TRBV20-1 to TRBJ2-7, with D hard to call. The CDR3 has 13 amino acids. Deletions cut 2 bases from V and 2 bases from J, with 10 bases between. Germline values: CDR1 DFQATT, CDR2 SNEGSKA (reference sequence). DNA for the CDR3: TGCAGTGCTAGACAATTGGATCCCTACGAGCAGTACTTC. Amino acid sequence: CSARQLDPYEQYF.

There are a few counts of this clonotype. The rearrangement uses TRBV7-3 and TRBJ2-3; 11 positions match TRBD1. The V gene's germline CDR1 is SGHTA and CDR2 FQGTGA. Trimming cost V 4 bases and J 6 bases; bases outside gene matches: 6. This CDR3 is 15 amino acids long. CDR3 sequence (DNA): TGTGCCAGCAGCTGGACCGGGACAGGGGGGGATACGCAGTATTTT. Protein sequence: CASSWTGTGGDTQYF.

This clonotype showed up just once. Mismatch with germline at one junction end may stem from a read error. The CDR3 nucleotides read TGTGTCAGCAGCTCTAGCTCAGGGGGCTTGGCGCCCCAGCATTTT. Amino acid sequence: CVSSSSSGGLAPQHF. The gene calls are TRBV7-6 and TRBJ1-5; 8 bases map to TRBD1. Per the germline V gene, CDR1 is SGHVS and CDR2 is FNYEAQ. The CDR3 loop spans 15 amino acids.

This clonotype was counted only a few times. The chain joins TRBV6-2 or TRBV6-3 to TRBJ2-3, with D perhaps TRBD2 (5 bases). The CDR3 is 12 residues long. Trimming stripped 6 bases from V and 13 bases from J, with 17 bases between. Germline CDR1 reads MNHEY; CDR2 reads SVGEGT. This chain's CDR3 is CASSQEEGGKYF. DNA for the CDR3: TGTGCCAGCAGCCAGGAAGAGGGCGGCAAGTATTTT.

The V call is TRBV7-3, the J call TRBJ2-3; D ambiguous. The CDR3 spans 15 residues. Looked up from germline, CDR1 is SGHTA and CDR2 is FQGTGA. With 8 bases removed from V and 5 bases from J, the gap between germline ends came to 20 bases. The CDR3 loop reads CASAFSRPSIDTQYF. The CDR3 bases are TGTGCCAGCGCCTTTTCCCGACCCTCGATAGATACGCAGTATTTT.

The chain couples TRBV5-1 to TRBJ1-1; the D gene is possibly TRBD1 (5 bases). Looked up from germline, CDR1 is SGHRS and CDR2 is YFSETQ. Between the trimmed V and J ends, which lost 7 bases and 7 bases, there was a span of 14 bases. This CDR3 region has 12 residues. This CDR3 is CASVRDGDEAFF. DNA for the CDR3: TGCGCCAGCGTCCGGGACGGAGATGAAGCTTTCTTT.

This clonotype was observed a few times. The junction departs from the called germline gene at one end, perhaps through a read error. The V gene is TRBV24-1, the J gene TRBJ2-2; weak D call: TRBD2 (6 bases). The CDR3 consists of 16 residues. CDR1 is KGHDR, CDR2 SFDVKD, per germline. CDR3 protein: CATSDLQAGNTGELFF. The CDR3 DNA reads TGCGCCACCAGTGATTTGCAAGCGGGGAACACCGGGGAGCTGTTTTTT.

This clonotype was found a few times. The chain employs TRBV15 and TRBJ1-2; perhaps TRBD1 as D (5 bases). V lost 0 bases and J lost 8, with 13 bases in between. The CDR3 consists of 14 residues. Germline V gives CDR1 LNHNV, CDR2 YYDKDF (reference sequence). The CDR3 loop is CATSRDLSGIGYTF. In DNA form, the CDR3 reads TGTGCCACCAGCAGAGATTTGTCAGGGATAGGCTACACCTTC.

The chain employs TRBV5-1 and TRBJ2-4; 7 bases match TRBD1. This CDR3 comprises 14 residues. Germline V gene data show CDR1 as SGHRS and CDR2 as YFSETQ. With 4 bases clipped from V and 5 bases from J, the junction kept 6 bases outside the gene matches. In DNA form, the CDR3 reads TGCGCCAGCAGCCCCCAGGACAGGCAAAACATTCAGTACTTC. Its translation: CASSPQDRQNIQYF.

This chain joins TRBV5-5 and TRBJ1-4, with TRBD1 matching 8 bases. Trimming at V came to 4 bases and at J to 7 bases, leaving 6 bases not matched to a gene. There are 14 residues in the CDR3. Germline V gives CDR1 SGHKS, CDR2 YYEKEE (reference sequence). CDR3 sequence reads: CASSLGQAGEKLFF. For the CDR3, the DNA is TGTGCCAGCAGCCTGGGACAGGCGGGTGAAAAACTGTTTTTT.

The chain combines TRBV6-1 with TRBJ1-1, with TRBD1 matching 9 bases. Germline lookup yields CDR1 MNHNS and CDR2 SASEGT. V shed 7 bases, J shed 11 bases, and the junction held 20 bases outside the gene matches. There are 16 residues in the CDR3. The CDR3 region has the DNA TGTGCCAGCAACGAACCGGGACAGGGAATTTTGGTAGTCGCTTTCTTT. It codes for CASNEPGQGILVVAFF.

This clonotype has a handful of counts. The chain couples TRBV12-3 or TRBV12-4 to TRBJ2-3; D not resolved. This CDR3 is 15 amino acids long. V was trimmed by 3 bases and J by 2 bases, leaving 12 bases between them. The CDR3 is CASSFGARPTDTQYF. As DNA, the CDR3 is TGTGCCAGCAGTTTCGGAGCCCGTCCCACAGATACGCAGTATTTT.

The table lists this clonotype with a few counts. The chain recombines TRBV6-6 with TRBJ2-7, with D perhaps TRBD2 (5 bases). Germline assignment: CDR1 MNHNY and CDR2 SVGAGI (reference sequence). Between the trimmed V and J ends, which lost 6 bases and 5 bases, there was a span of 11 bases. This CDR3 is built from 12 residues. The CDR3 DNA reads TGTGCCAGCAGATCCGGACTCAACGAGCAGTACTTC. It specifies CASRSGLNEQYF.

The chain carries TRBV6-6 and TRBJ1-3; no clear D. The CDR3 extends over 14 amino acids. The germline V gene encodes CDR1 MNHNY and CDR2 SVGAGI (reference sequence). Trimming cost V 6 bases and J 1 base, with 10 bases left between them. The CDR3 region is CASRAARSGNTIYF. The DNA for the CDR3 is TGTGCCAGCAGGGCAGCTCGTTCTGGAAACACCATATATTTT.

This chain links TRBV6-5 with TRBJ2-1, with D tentatively TRBD2 (6 bases). The CDR3 contains 15 residues. CDR1 and CDR2 from the germline V gene are MNHEY and SVGAGI. V was clipped by 6 bases and J by 5 bases, with 17 bases between them. The CDR3: CASRSSGGANNEQFF. For the CDR3, the DNA is TGTGCCAGCAGGTCCAGCGGAGGGGCTAACAATGAGCAGTTCTTC.

This clonotype appeared a few times. The chain joins TRBV27 to TRBJ1-2, with D unclear. Germline V gene lookup returns CDR1 MNHEY and CDR2 SMNVEV (reference sequence). This CDR3 has 14 residues. The ends were cut back, 2 bases at V and 1 base at J, with 8 bases in the middle. The CDR3 nucleotides read TGTGCCAGCAGTTTAAGGGAGGATAACTATGGCTACACCTTC. This sequence encodes CASSLREDNYGYTF.

This clonotype was picked up a small number of times. The chain employs TRBV7-8 and TRBJ2-2; weak D call: TRBD2 (5 bases). Germline CDR1 is SGHVS and CDR2 is FQNEAQ. The CDR3 runs to 16 residues. V lost 1 base to trimming and J lost 0 bases, with 9 bases between them. The CDR3 here is CASSLVARSNTGELFF. For the CDR3, the DNA is TGTGCCAGCAGCTTAGTAGCGCGCTCGAACACCGGGGAGCTGTTTTTT.

Many counts were recorded for this clonotype. CDR3 DNA sequence: TGTGCCAGCAGCCAAGATAACGGTGCGGAGACCCAGTACTTC. Protein: CASSQDNGAETQYF. The chain recombines TRBV3-1 with TRBJ2-5; D ambiguous. This CDR3 has 14 amino acids. CDR1 LGHDT and CDR2 YNNKEL come from the germline V gene (reference sequence). The ends were cut back, 0 bases at V and 5 bases at J, with 10 bases in the middle.

This clonotype was found a few times. V gene TRBV2 combines with J gene TRBJ2-4, with D possibly called TRBD1 or TRBD2 (6 bases each). CDR3 length equals 16 residues. V was shortened by 3 bases and J by 0 bases, with 12 bases between the two germline ends. Germline-derived CDR1 and CDR2 are SNHLY and FYNNEI. The CDR3 DNA reads TGTGCCAGCAGTGATGGCTGGGGGGCAGCCAAAAACATTCAGTACTTC. Protein: CASSDGWGAAKNIQYF.

The V gene is TRBV29-1, the J gene TRBJ2-1; the D gene could be TRBD1 or TRBD2 (7 bases each). The germline V gene has CDR1 SQVTM and CDR2 ANQGSEA. Trimming left V 6 bases short and J 6 bases short, with 15 bases between. The CDR3 length is 13 residues. As DNA, the CDR3 is TGCAGCGTCAGACAGGGAGGGCGCAATGAGCAGTTCTTC. Translation gives CSVRQGGRNEQFF.

V is TRBV3-1 and J is TRBJ2-5; 11 nucleotides line up with TRBD2. The CDR3 length is 18 residues. Trimming cost V 5 bases and J 5 bases; bases outside gene matches: 16. CDR1 and CDR2 (germline): LGHDT, YNNKEL (reference sequence). CDR3 bases: TGTGCCAGCAGCGGAACGTTTAGCGGGAGGGCCTCTAAGGAGACCCAGTACTTC. Translating gives CASSGTFSGRASKETQYF.

This chain connects TRBV6-5 to TRBJ1-4; 8 nucleotides line up with TRBD1. V dropped 1 base and J dropped 8; count of bases not matched to a gene: 12. From germline, CDR1 is MNHEY and CDR2 SVGAGI. The CDR3 has 17 residues. Written as DNA, the CDR3 is TGTGCCAGCAGTTACTATTACTCGGACAGGGCCACCGAAAAACTGTTTTTT. It encodes CASSYYYSDRATEKLFF.

This clonotype was seen a handful of times. The V call is TRBV10-2, the J call TRBJ2-5; no clear D. The DNA end lines up better with TRBJ2-1; the J call may be wrong. The CDR3 runs 14 residues. Looked up from germline, CDR1 is WSHSY and CDR2 is SAAADI. The CDR3 region has the DNA TGCGCCAGCAGTGGAAGGCCCGAGAACAATGAGCAGTTCTTC. Its protein product is CASSGRPENNEQFF.

The V gene is TRBV2, the J gene TRBJ1-2; 10 bases are shared with TRBD1. J gave up 3 bases and V 6 bases, and 10 bases lay outside the gene matches. The CDR3 sequence is 16 residues long. CDR1 is SNHLY, CDR2 FYNNEI, per germline. The CDR3 DNA reads as TGTGCCAGCAGGAGATCAACCGGGACAGGGGACTATGGCTACACCTTC. It specifies CASRRSTGTGDYGYTF.

V usage is TRBV2 and J usage is TRBJ2-4; D might be TRBD2 (6 bases). V gave up 4 bases and J gave up 0 bases, with 22 bases separating them. CDR3 size: 19 residues. The V gene's germline CDR1 is SNHLY and CDR2 FYNNEI. In nucleotides, the CDR3 is TGTGCCAGCAGTGCTTTCGGGTCTGGAGGGATATTAGCCAAAAACATTCAGTACTTC. It encodes CASSAFGSGGILAKNIQYF.

V gene TRBV27 combines with J gene TRBJ1-1, with no clear D. The CDR3 runs 12 residues. CDR1 MNHEY and CDR2 SMNVEV come from the germline V gene (reference sequence). V lost 2 bases and J lost 7, with 8 bases in between. The CDR3 nucleotides read TGTGCCAGCAGTTTACTGGGGAATGAAGCTTTCTTT. Translating gives CASSLLGNEAFF.